The entry that follows covers one T cell receptor beta chain sequence. The data were obtained in a study of technical replicates of blood from a few donors. The repertoire was sequenced with immunoSEQ multiplex PCR; TCRdb's copy has only in-frame clones and lacks some. The sample holds 54,000 or so clones, around 94% seen once. This clonotype was obtained from a human donor in good health. Sample: T cells isolated from PBMCs.

The CDR3 nucleotides are TGTGCCAGCAGCTTGGGAGGGGGCTATGGCTACACCTTC. The encoded protein is CASSLGGGYGYTF. The chain is built from TRBV5-4 and TRBJ1-2; a weak D match, TRBD1 (6 bases). The ends were cut back, 0 bases at V and 4 bases at J, with 7 bases in the middle. The CDR3 covers 13 residues. Germline V gene lookup returns CDR1 SGHNT and CDR2 YYREEE (reference sequence).